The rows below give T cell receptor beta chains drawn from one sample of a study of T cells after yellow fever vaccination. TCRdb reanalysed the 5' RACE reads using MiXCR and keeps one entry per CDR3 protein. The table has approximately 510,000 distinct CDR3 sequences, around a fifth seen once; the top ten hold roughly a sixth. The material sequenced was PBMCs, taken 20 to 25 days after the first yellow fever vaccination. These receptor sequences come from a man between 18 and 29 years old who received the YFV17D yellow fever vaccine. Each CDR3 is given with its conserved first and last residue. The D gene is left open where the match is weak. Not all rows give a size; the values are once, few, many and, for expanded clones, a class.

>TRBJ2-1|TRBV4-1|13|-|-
TGCGCCAGCAGCCATCAGGGAGTGAATGAGCAGTTCTTC
CASSHQGVNEQFF
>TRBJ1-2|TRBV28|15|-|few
TGTGCCAGCAGTTATCCACAGCCTCCCAACTATGGCTACACCTTC
CASSYPQPPNYGYTF
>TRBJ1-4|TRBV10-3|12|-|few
TGTGCCATCAGTGAGTCGAATGAAAAACTGTTTTTT
CAISESNEKLFF
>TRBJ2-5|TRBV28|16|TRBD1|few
TGTGCCAGCAGACCCCCGGGACAGGGGGGGTGGGAGACCCAGTACTTC
CASRPPGQGGWETQYF
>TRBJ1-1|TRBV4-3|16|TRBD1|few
TGCGCCAGCAGCCACCTACTAGGGGGCTCGAACACTGAAGCTTTCTTT
CASSHLLGGSNTEAFF
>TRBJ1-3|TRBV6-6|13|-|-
TGTGCCAGCACTCGAGGGGACGTGTACACCATATATTTT
CASTRGDVYTIYF
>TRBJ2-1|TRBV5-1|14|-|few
TGCGCCAGCAGCGCGGACGGACAGAACAATGAGCAGTTCTTC
CASSADGQNNEQFF
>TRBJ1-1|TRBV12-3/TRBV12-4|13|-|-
TGTGCCAGCACTAAAGGGTGGGGCACTGAAGCTTTCTTT
CASTKGWGTEAFF
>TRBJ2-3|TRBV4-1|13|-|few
TGTGCCAGCAGCCAAGATCTGGGGGATACGCAGTATTTT
CASSQDLGDTQYF
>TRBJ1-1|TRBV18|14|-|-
TGTGCCAGCTCACCATCGGCACAGGTTGCTGAAGCTTTCTTT
CASSPSAQVAEAFF
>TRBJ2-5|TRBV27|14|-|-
TGTGCCAGCAGTGCAGACTACACCCAAGAGACCCAGTACTTC
CASSADYTQETQYF
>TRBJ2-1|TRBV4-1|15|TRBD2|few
TGCGCCACCCGATTGACTAGCGGGGGAGTCAATGAGCAGTTCTTC
CATRLTSGGVNEQFF
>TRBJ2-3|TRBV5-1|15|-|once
TGCGCCAGCAGCTTGGAGGGGTGGGGCACAGATACGCAGTATTTT
CASSLEGWGTDTQYF
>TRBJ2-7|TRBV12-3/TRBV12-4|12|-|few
TGTGCCAGCAGTCTGACTGTGCTCGAGCAGTACTTC
CASSLTVLEQYF
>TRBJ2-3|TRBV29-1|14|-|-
TGCAGCGTTTCACTGGATCTTGGCACAGATACGCAGTATTTT
CSVSLDLGTDTQYF
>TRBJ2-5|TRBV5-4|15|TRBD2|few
TGTGCCAGCAGCTTGGATCCGGGAGCGGGGGAGACCCAGTACTTC
CASSLDPGAGETQYF
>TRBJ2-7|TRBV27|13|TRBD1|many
TGTGCCAGCAGGGGGGGACAGGGCTACGAGCAGTACTTC
CASRGGQGYEQYF
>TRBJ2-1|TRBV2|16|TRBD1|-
TGTGCCAGCAGTGGACCAGGGGGAAGCTCCTACAATGAGCAGTTCTTC
CASSGPGGSSYNEQFF
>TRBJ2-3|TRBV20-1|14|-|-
TGCAGTGCGCGGGGCAGGGCGGCGACAGATACGCAGTATTTT
CSARGRAATDTQYF
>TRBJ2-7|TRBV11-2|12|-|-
TGTGCCAGCAGCTCCAGCGGAAGCGAGCAGTACTTC
CASSSSGSEQYF
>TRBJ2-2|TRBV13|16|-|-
TGTGCCAGCAGCTTAGTCAGGGGATGGAGCACCGGGGAGCTGTTTTTT
CASSLVRGWSTGELFF
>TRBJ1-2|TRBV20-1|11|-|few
TGCAGTGCCCCATGGCAGGGTGCCTACACCTTC
CSAPWQGAYTF
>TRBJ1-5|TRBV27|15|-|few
TGTGCCAGCAGTTTACTAGGGGGAAGCAATCAGCCCCAGCATTTT
CASSLLGGSNQPQHF
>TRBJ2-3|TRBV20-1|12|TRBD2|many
TGCAGTGCTAGCGGGGGGAAAGATACGCAGTATTTT
CSASGGKDTQYF
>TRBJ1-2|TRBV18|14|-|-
TGTGCCAGCTCACGTTCCACTCAGGGAGTGGGCTACACCTTC
CASSRSTQGVGYTF
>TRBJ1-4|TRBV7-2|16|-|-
TGTGCCAGCAGCTTATACACAGGTGGGATGGATGAAAAACTGTTTTTT
CASSLYTGGMDEKLFF
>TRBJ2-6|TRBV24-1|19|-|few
TGTGCCACCAGTGACACCCGGGACGAAGTCCGCTCTGGGGCCAACGTCCTGACTTTC
CATSDTRDEVRSGANVLTF
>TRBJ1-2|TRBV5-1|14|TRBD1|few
TGCGCCAGCAGCCACGGGACAGGGGATCTTGGCTACACCTTC
CASSHGTGDLGYTF
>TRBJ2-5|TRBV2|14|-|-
TGTGCCAGCAGCGAGGGACCCGTTCGGGAGACCCAGTACTTC
CASSEGPVRETQYF
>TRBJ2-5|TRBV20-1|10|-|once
TGCAGTGCACCCAAGGAGACCCAGTACTTC
CSAPKETQYF
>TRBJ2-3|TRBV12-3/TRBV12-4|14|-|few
TGTGCCAGCAGTTGGTACCCTAGCACAGATACGCAGTATTTT
CASSWYPSTDTQYF
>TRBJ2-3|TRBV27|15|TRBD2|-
TGTGCCAGCAGGACTAGCGGGGGACGAACAGATACGCAGTATTTT
CASRTSGGRTDTQYF
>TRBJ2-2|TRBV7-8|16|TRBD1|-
TGTGCCAGCAGCGTACTCGACAGGGGTAGTACCGGGGAGCTGTTTTTT
CASSVLDRGSTGELFF
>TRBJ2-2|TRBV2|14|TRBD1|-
TGTGCCAGCAGTGAAGACAGGGGGTACGGGGAGCTGTTTTTT
CASSEDRGYGELFF
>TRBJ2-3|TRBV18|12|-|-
TGTGCCAGCTCACCACCAATAGGTTCCGGGGATTTT
CASSPPIGSGDF
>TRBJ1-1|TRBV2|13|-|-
TGTGCCAGCGAGGGGGGCCGGAACACTGAAGCTTTCTTT
CASEGGRNTEAFF
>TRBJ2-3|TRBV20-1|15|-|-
TGCAGTGCTATTGCGGGGGCCAGGAGCACAGATACGCAGTATTTT
CSAIAGARSTDTQYF
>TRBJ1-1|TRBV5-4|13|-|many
TGTGCCAGCAGCTCTCAGAGAACCTACGAAGCTTTCTTT
CASSSQRTYEAFF
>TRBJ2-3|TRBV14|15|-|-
TGTGCCAGCAGCCACCGCAGGGTTAGCACAGATACGCAGTATTTT
CASSHRRVSTDTQYF
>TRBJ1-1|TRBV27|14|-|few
TGTGCCAGCAGTTTATCGATAGGGGTCACTGAAGCTTTCTTT
CASSLSIGVTEAFF
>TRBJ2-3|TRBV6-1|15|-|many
TGTGCCAGCAGACAGGCGTTTCCTAGCACAGATACGCAGTATTTT
CASRQAFPSTDTQYF
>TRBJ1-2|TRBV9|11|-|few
TGTGCCAGCAGCGGACTGGATGGCTACACCTTC
CASSGLDGYTF
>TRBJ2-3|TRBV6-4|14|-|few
TGTGCCAGCAGTGAGTACGGGGGCACAGATACGCAGTATTTT
CASSEYGGTDTQYF